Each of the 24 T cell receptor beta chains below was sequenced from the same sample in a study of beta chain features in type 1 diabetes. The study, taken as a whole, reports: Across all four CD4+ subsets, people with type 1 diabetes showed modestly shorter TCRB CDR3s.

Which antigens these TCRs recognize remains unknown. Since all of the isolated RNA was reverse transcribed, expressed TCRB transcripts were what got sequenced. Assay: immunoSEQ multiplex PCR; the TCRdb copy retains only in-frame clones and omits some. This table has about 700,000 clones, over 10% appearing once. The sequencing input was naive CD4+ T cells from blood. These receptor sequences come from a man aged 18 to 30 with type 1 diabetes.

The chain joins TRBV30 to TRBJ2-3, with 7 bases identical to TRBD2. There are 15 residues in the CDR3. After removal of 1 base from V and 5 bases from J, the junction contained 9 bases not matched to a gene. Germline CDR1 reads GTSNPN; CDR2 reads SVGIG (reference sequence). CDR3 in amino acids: CAWSGPAGYQDTQYF. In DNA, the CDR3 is TGTGCCTGGAGTGGCCCAGCGGGGTACCAAGATACGCAGTATTTT.

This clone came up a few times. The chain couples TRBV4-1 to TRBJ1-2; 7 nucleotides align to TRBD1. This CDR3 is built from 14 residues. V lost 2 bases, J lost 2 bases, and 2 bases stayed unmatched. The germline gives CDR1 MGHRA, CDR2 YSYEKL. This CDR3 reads CASSQPGQNYGYTF. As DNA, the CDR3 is TGCGCCAGCAGCCAACCGGGACAGAACTATGGCTACACCTTC.

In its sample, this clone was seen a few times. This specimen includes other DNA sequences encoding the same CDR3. The CDR3 sequence is CASSFHYEQYF. The CDR3 DNA reads as TGTGCCAGCAGCTTCCACTACGAGCAGTACTTC. V gene TRBV5-6 combines with J gene TRBJ2-7, with unresolved D. Looked up from germline, CDR1 is SGHDT and CDR2 is YYEEEE. The CDR3 runs 11 residues. V lost 2 bases, J lost 3 bases, and 3 bases lay in between.

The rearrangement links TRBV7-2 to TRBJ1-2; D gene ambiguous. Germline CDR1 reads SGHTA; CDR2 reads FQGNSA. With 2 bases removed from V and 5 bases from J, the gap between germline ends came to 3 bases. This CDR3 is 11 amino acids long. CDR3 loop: CASSLQYGYTF. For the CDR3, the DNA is TGTGCCAGCAGCTTACAGTATGGCTACACCTTC. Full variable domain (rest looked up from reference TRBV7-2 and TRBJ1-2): GAGVSQSPSNKVTEKGKDVELRCDPISGHTALYWYRQSLGQGLEFLIYFQGNSAPDKSGLPSDRFSAERTGGSVSTLTIQRTQQEDSAVYLCASSLQYGYTFGSGTRLTVV.

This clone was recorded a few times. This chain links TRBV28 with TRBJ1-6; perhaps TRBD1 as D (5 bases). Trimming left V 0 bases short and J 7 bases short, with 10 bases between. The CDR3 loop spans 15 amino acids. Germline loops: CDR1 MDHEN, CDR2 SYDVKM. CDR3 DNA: TGTGCCAGCAGTTTATGGCAGGGTGCCAATTCACCCCTCCACTTT. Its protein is CASSLWQGANSPLHF. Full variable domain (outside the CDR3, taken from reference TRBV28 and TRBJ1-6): DVKVTQSSRYLVKRTGEKVFLECVQDMDHENMFWYRQDPGLGLRLIYFSYDVKMKEKGDIPEGYSVSREKKERFSLILESASTNQTSMYLCASSLWQGANSPLHFGNGTRLTVT.

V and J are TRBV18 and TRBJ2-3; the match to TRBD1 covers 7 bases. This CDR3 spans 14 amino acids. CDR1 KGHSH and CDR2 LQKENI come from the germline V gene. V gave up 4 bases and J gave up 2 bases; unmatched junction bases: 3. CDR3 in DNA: TGTGCCAGCTCACGGGACAGAATCACAGATACGCAGTATTTT. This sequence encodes CASSRDRITDTQYF. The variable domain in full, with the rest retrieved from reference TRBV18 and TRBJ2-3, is NAGVMQNPRHLVRRRGQEARLRCSPMKGHSHVYWYRQLPEEGLKFMVYLQKENIIDESGMPKERFSAEFPKEGPSILRIQQVVRGDSAAYFCASSRDRITDTQYFGPGTRLTVL.

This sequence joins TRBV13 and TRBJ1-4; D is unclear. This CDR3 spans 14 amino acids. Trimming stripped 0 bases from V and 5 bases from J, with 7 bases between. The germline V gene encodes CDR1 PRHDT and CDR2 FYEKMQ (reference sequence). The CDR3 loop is CASSLGGPNEKLFF. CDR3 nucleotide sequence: TGTGCCAGCAGCTTAGGAGGGCCAAATGAAAAACTGTTTTTT.

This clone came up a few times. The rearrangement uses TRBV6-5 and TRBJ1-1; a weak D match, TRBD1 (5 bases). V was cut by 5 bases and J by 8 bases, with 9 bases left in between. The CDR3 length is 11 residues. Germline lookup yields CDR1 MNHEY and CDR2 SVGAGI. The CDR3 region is CASSAGPEAFF. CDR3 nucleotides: TGTGCCAGCAGTGCGGGACCCGAAGCTTTCTTT.

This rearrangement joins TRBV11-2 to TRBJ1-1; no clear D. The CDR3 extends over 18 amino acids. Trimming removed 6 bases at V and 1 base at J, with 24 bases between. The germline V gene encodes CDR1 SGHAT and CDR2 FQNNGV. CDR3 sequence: CASRTLPRTNGGNTEAFF. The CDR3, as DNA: TGTGCCAGCAGGACCCTCCCTCGTACCAACGGTGGGAACACTGAAGCTTTCTTT.

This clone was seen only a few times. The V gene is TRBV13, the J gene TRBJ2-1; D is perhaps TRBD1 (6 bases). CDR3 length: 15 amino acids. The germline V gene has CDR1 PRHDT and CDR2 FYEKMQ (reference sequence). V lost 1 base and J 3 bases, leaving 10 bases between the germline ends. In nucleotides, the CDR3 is TGTGCCAGCAGCTTAGAAAGGGGGTTCTACAATGAGCAGTTCTTC. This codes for CASSLERGFYNEQFF. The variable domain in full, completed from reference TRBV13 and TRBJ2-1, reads AAGVIQSPRHLIKEKRETATLKCYPIPRHDTVYWYQQGPGQDPQFLISFYEKMQSDKGSIPDRFSAQQFSDYHSELNMSSLELGDSALYFCASSLERGFYNEQFFGPGTRLTVL.

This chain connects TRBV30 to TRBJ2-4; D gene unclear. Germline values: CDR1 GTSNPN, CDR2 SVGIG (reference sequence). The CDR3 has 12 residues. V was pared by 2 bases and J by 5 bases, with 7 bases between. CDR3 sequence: CAWSTAQNIQYF. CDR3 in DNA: TGTGCCTGGAGTACAGCTCAAAACATTCAGTACTTC.

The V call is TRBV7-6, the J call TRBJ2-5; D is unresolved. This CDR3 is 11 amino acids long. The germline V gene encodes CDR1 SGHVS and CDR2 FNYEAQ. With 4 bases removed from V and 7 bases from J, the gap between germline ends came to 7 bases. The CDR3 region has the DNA TGTGCCAGCAGCTCAATGGGGACCCAGTACTTC. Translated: CASSSMGTQYF.

The CDR3: CASSWDRVGNSPLHF. CDR3 bases: TGTGCCAGCAGCTGGGACAGGGTGGGTAATTCACCCCTCCACTTT. The V call is TRBV11-2, the J call TRBJ1-6, with 9 bases that match TRBD1. Per the germline V gene, CDR1 is SGHAT and CDR2 is FQNNGV. With V trimmed by 4 bases and J by 6 bases, 4 bases remained unmatched. The CDR3 covers 15 residues.

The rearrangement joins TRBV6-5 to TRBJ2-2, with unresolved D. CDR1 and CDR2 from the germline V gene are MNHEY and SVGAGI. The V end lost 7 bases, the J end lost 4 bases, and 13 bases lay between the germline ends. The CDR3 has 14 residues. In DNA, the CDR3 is TGTGCCAGCACCTCGCAGTGGCGCACCGGGGAGCTGTTTTTT. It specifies CASTSQWRTGELFF.

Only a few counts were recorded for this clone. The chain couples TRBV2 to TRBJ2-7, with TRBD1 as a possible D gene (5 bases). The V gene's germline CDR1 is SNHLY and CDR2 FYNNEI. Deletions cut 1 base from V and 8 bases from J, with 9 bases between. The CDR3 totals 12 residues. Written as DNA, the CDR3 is TGTGCCAGCAGTGAAGGGGGCGGACAGCAGTACTTC. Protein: CASSEGGGQQYF.

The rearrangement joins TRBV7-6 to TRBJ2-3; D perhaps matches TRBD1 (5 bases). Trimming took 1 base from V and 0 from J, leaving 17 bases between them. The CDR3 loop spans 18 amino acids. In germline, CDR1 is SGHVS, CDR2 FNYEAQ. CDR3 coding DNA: TGTGCCAGCAGCTTAGGACTCGAGGCGACAGCTAGCACAGATACGCAGTATTTT. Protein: CASSLGLEATASTDTQYF.

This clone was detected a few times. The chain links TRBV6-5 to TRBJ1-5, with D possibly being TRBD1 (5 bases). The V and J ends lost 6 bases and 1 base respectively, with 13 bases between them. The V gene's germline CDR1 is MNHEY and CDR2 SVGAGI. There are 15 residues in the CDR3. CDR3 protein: CASSLTGVSNQPQHF. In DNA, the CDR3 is TGTGCCAGCAGCCTTACAGGAGTGAGCAATCAGCCCCAGCATTTT.

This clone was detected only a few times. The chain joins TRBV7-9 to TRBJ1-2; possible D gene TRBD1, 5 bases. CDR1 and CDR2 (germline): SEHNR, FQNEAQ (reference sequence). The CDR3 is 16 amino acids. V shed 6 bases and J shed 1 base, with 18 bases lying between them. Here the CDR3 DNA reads TGTGCCAGCAGTCAAGCAGGTGCCGGGGGTAACTATGGCTACACCTTC. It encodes CASSQAGAGGNYGYTF.

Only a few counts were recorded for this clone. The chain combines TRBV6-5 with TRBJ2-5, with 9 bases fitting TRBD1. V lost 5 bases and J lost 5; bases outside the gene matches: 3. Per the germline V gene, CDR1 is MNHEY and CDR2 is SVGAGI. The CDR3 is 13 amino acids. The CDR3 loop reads CASSQDRGETQYF. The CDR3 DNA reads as TGTGCCAGCAGTCAAGACAGGGGGGAGACCCAGTACTTC.

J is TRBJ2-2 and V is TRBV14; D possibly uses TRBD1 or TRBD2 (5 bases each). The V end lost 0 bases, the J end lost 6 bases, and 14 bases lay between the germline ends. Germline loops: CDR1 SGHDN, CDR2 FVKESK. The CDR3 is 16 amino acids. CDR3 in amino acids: CASSQESGPHPGELFF. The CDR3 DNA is TGTGCCAGCAGCCAAGAATCGGGGCCCCACCCCGGGGAGCTGTTTTTT.

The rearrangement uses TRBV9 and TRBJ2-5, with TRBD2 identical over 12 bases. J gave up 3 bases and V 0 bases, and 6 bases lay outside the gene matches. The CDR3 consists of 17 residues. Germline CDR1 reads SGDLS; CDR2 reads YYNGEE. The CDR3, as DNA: TGTGCCAGCAGCGTAGGATTGGCTAGCGGGGGGGAAGAGACCCAGTACTTC. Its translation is CASSVGLASGGEETQYF.

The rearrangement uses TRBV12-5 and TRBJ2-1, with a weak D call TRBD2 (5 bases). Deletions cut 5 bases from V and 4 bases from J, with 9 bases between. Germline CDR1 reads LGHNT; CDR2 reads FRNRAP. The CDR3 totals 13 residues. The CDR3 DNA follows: TGTGCTAGTGGTCCTGGGAGTTACAATGAGCAGTTCTTC. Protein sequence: CASGPGSYNEQFF.

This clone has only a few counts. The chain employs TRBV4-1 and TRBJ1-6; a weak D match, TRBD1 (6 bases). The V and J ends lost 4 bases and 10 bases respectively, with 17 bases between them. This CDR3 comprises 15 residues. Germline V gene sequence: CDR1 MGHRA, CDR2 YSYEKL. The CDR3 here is CASSPLGAVASPLHF. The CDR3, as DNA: TGCGCCAGCAGCCCCCTGGGGGCAGTAGCCTCACCCCTCCACTTT.

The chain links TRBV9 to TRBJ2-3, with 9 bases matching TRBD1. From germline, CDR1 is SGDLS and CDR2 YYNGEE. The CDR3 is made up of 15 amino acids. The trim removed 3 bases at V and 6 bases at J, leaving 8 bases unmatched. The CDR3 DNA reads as TGTGCCAGCAGCGCCTTGGGGACAGGGACTGATACGCAGTATTTT. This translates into CASSALGTGTDTQYF.